The 3 T cell receptor beta chains below all came from one sample that was sequenced in a study of cytomegalovirus exposure and HLA in healthy donors. The PCR used 60 Vbeta and 13 Jbeta primers. The repertoire was sequenced with immunoSEQ multiplex PCR; TCRdb's copy has only in-frame clones and lacks some. Found here are about 120,000 clones, around 81% of them singletons; the top ten hold around 2.3%. Sequenced: PBMCs. The receptors were sampled from a woman between 40 and 55 years old in good health and CMV-seronegative.

The J gene is TRBJ1-4, the V gene TRBV7-2; D is perhaps TRBD1 (6 bases). Trimming cost V 2 bases and J 7 bases, with 26 bases left between them. The CDR3 covers 19 residues. CDR1 and CDR2 (germline): SGHTA, FQGNSA. CDR3 sequence: CASSLSRPGHLLFGEKLFF. In nucleotides, the CDR3 is TGTGCCAGCAGCTTAAGTAGGCCGGGACACCTCCTTTTCGGTGAAAAACTGTTTTTT.

V and J are TRBV7-2 and TRBJ2-1, with TRBD2 identical over 7 bases. CDR3 length equals 15 residues. J was trimmed by 1 base and V by 4 bases; bases with no gene match: 4. In germline, CDR1 is SGHTA, CDR2 FQGNSA. This chain's CDR3 is CASSYGGGSYNEQFF. The DNA for the CDR3 is TGTGCCAGCAGCTATGGGGGGGGTTCCTACAATGAGCAGTTCTTC. Full variable domain (remainder filled in from reference TRBV7-2 and TRBJ2-1): GAGVSQSPSNKVTEKGKDVELRCDPISGHTALYWYRQSLGQGLEFLIYFQGNSAPDKSGLPSDRFSAERTGGSVSTLTIQRTQQEDSAVYLCASSYGGGSYNEQFFGPGTRLTVL.

This clone was seen more than once but under ten times. The chain has TRBV19 and TRBJ1-1, with 9 nucleotides matching TRBD1. The CDR3 has 13 amino acids. V lost 7 bases and J lost 3; bases outside the gene matches: 3. CDR1 is LNHDA and CDR2 is SQIVND in the germline V gene (reference sequence). CDR3 nucleotides: TGTGCCAGTACCCGGGACAGGGACACTGAAGCTTTCTTT. Translated: CASTRDRDTEAFF. Full variable domain (rest looked up from reference TRBV19 and TRBJ1-1): DGGITQSPKYLFRKEGQNVTLSCEQNLNHDAMYWYRQDPGQGLRLIYYSQIVNDFQKGDIAEGYSVSREKKESFPLTVTSAQKNPTAFYLCASTRDRDTEAFFGQGTRLTVV.